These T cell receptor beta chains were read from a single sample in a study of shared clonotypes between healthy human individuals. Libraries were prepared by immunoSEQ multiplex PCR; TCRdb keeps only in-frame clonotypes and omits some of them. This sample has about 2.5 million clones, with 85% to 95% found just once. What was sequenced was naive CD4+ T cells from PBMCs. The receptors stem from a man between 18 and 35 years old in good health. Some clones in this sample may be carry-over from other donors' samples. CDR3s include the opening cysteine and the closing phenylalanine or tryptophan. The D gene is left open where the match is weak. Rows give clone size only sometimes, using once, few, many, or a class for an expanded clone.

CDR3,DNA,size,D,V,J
CASSIRTGTYEQYF,TGTGCCAGTAGTATCAGGACAGGGACCTACGAGCAGTACTTC,.,TRBD1,TRBV19,TRBJ2-7
CATSTRPGQPLTQYF,TGTGCCACCAGTACACGCCCGGGACAGCCTTTGACCCAGTACTTC,once,TRBD1,TRBV27,TRBJ2-5
CATSRDEAGDGEQYF,TGTGCCACCAGCAGAGATGAGGCGGGAGACGGCGAGCAGTACTTC,once,TRBD2,TRBV15,TRBJ2-7
CASSQDSNQPQHF,TGCGCCAGCAGCCAAGATAGCAATCAGCCCCAGCATTTT,.,.,TRBV4-3,TRBJ1-5
CASSLVVGTTNTGELFF,TGTGCCAGCAGCTTAGTGGTTGGGACTACCAACACCGGGGAGCTGTTTTTT,.,TRBD2,TRBV7-8,TRBJ2-2
CASGLQGGGETQYF,TGTGCCAGCGGGTTGCAGGGGGGTGGAGAGACCCAGTACTTC,.,.,TRBV7-2,TRBJ2-5
CASSVAGTVSYNEQFF,TGTGCCAGCAGCGTAGCAGGGACAGTTTCCTACAATGAGCAGTTCTTC,.,TRBD1,TRBV9,TRBJ2-1
CASSRGSDYGYTF,TGTGCCAGCAGCCGGGGATCGGACTATGGCTACACCTTC,.,.,TRBV5-4,TRBJ1-2
CASSSTRGETQYF,TGTGCCAGCAGCTCAACTAGGGGGGAGACCCAGTACTTC,.,.,TRBV7-9,TRBJ2-5
CASSSGTSALETQYF,TGTGCCAGCAGCTCCGGTACTAGTGCCCTGGAGACCCAGTACTTC,.,.,TRBV11-3,TRBJ2-5
CSVDSGTGIVSGTEAFF,TGCAGCGTTGATTCCGGGACAGGGATTGTTTCGGGCACTGAAGCTTTCTTT,.,TRBD1,TRBV29-1,TRBJ1-1
CASPDTNTGELFF,TGTGCCAGCCCGGACACAAACACCGGGGAGCTGTTTTTT,.,.,TRBV18,TRBJ2-2
CASNKGAGYEQYF,TGTGCCAGCAACAAGGGGGCAGGGTACGAGCAGTACTTC,.,TRBD1,TRBV7-2,TRBJ2-7
CASTGGGYNEQFF,TGTGCCAGCACCGGAGGGGGATACAATGAGCAGTTCTTC,.,.,TRBV6-5,TRBJ2-1
CASSPPDKREIGETQYF,TGTGCCAGCTCACCCCCCGACAAGCGGGAGATCGGAGAGACCCAGTACTTC,.,TRBD2,TRBV18,TRBJ2-5
CAWSVLGEQPQHF,TGTGCCTGGAGTGTACTGGGTGAACAGCCCCAGCATTTT,.,.,TRBV30,TRBJ1-5
CASSRRGENTEAFF,TGTGCCAGCAGCAGGCGGGGGGAGAACACTGAAGCTTTCTTT,.,.,TRBV5-4,TRBJ1-1
CAIRGREAAGELFF,TGTGCCATCAGGGGGCGGGAGGCTGCCGGGGAGCTGTTTTTT,.,TRBD2,TRBV10-3,TRBJ2-2
CASSPGGGAAQETQYF,TGTGCCAGCAGCCCTGGTGGGGGGGCGGCCCAAGAGACCCAGTACTTC,.,.,TRBV7-3,TRBJ2-5
CASSLISGISNQPQHF,TGTGCCAGCAGCTTAATTTCAGGGATTAGCAATCAGCCCCAGCATTTT,.,.,TRBV7-8,TRBJ1-5
CASSLVLVGTQYF,TGTGCCAGCAGCTTAGTATTAGTGGGGACCCAGTACTTC,.,.,TRBV7-9,TRBJ2-5
CASKPFSEVSYEQYF,TGTGCCAGCAAACCGTTTAGTGAGGTTTCCTACGAGCAGTACTTC,.,.,TRBV6-6,TRBJ2-7
CASSLFGFDEQYF,TGCGCCAGCAGCCTTTTTGGGTTTGATGAGCAGTACTTC,once,.,TRBV4-1,TRBJ2-7
CASSFRTSGRNDEQYF,TGTGCCAGCAGCTTCAGGACTAGCGGGAGAAACGACGAGCAGTACTTC,.,TRBD2,TRBV7-9,TRBJ2-7
CASSPLAGSYNEQFF,TGTGCCAGCAGTCCCCTAGCGGGATCCTACAATGAGCAGTTCTTC,.,TRBD2,TRBV27,TRBJ2-1
CSLMTPHGYTF,TGCAGCCTAATGACCCCCCATGGCTACACCTTC,.,.,TRBV29-1,TRBJ1-2
CARSGRTLTENTGELFF,TGTGCCAGAAGCGGTCGGACTCTCACGGAGAACACCGGGGAGCTGTTTTTT,.,.,TRBV5-3,TRBJ2-2
CASRGTGSYEQYF,TGCGCCAGCAGGGGGACAGGATCCTACGAGCAGTACTTC,.,TRBD1,TRBV5-1,TRBJ2-7
CASSIAGGSSSYEQYF,TGTGCCAGTAGTATCGCGGGGGGTTCCTCCTCCTACGAGCAGTACTTC,.,TRBD2,TRBV19,TRBJ2-7
CASSTSGATGELFF,TGTGCCAGCAGCACTTCAGGGGCAACCGGGGAGCTGTTTTTT,.,.,TRBV7-3,TRBJ2-2
CASSENRGQETQYF,TGTGCCAGCAGTGAAAACAGGGGCCAAGAGACCCAGTACTTC,.,TRBD1,TRBV2,TRBJ2-5
CASSPGIDRSYTEAFF,TGTGCCAGCTCACCGGGTATCGACAGGTCTTACACTGAAGCTTTCTTT,.,.,TRBV18,TRBJ1-1
CASSWHGTPYNEQFF,TGTGCCAGCAGTTGGCATGGGACACCATACAATGAGCAGTTCTTC,.,.,TRBV28,TRBJ2-1
CASSLDRGMVNEQFF,TGTGCCAGCAGCTTGGACAGGGGGATGGTCAATGAGCAGTTCTTC,.,TRBD1,TRBV6-1,TRBJ2-1
CASSYSVGGGYTF,TGTGCCAGCAGTTACTCGGTTGGGGGGGGCTACACCTTC,once,.,TRBV6-5,TRBJ1-2
CASSDRGQTDTQYF,TGTGCCAGCTCGGACAGGGGGCAAACAGATACGCAGTATTTT,.,TRBD1,TRBV5-4,TRBJ2-3
CASSEPGGAYNEQFF,TGTGCCAGCAGTGAACCAGGCGGAGCCTACAATGAGCAGTTCTTC,once,.,TRBV6-1,TRBJ2-1
CASRQTGTPNYNEQFF,TGTGCCAGCCGACAGACCGGGACACCTAACTACAATGAGCAGTTCTTC,.,.,TRBV18,TRBJ2-1
CASSQVSGLMNEKLFF,TGCGCCAGCAGCCAAGTTTCGGGCCTAATGAATGAAAAACTGTTTTTT,.,.,TRBV4-1,TRBJ1-4
CASSPQGRVRQHF,TGTGCCAGCAGCCCACAGGGCCGCGTGCGGCAGCATTTT,.,.,TRBV6-5,TRBJ1-5
CASHPGSGANVLTF,TGTGCCAGCCATCCGGGTAGTGGGGCCAACGTCCTGACTTTC,.,.,TRBV28,TRBJ2-6
CASSLMQGVTEAFF,TGTGCCAGCAGTTTAATGCAGGGGGTTACTGAAGCTTTCTTT,.,TRBD1,TRBV28,TRBJ1-1
CASSPQITEPHEKLFF,TGTGCCAGCAGCCCCCAAATCACGGAGCCCCACGAAAAACTGTTTTTT,.,.,TRBV5-8,TRBJ1-4
CASSLAGASGNTIYF,TGTGCCAGCAGTTTAGCGGGGGCCTCTGGAAACACCATATATTTT,.,.,TRBV28,TRBJ1-3
CASSRTGGGGYTF,TGTGCCAGCAGTCGAACAGGGGGCGGAGGCTACACCTTC,.,TRBD1,TRBV11-2,TRBJ1-2
CASSIERHEAFF,TGTGCCAGTAGTATAGAGCGCCATGAAGCTTTCTTT,.,.,TRBV19,TRBJ1-1
CASIGDHYNEQFF,TGTGCCAGCATTGGAGACCATTACAATGAGCAGTTCTTC,few,.,TRBV2,TRBJ2-1
CASSLDEGAGNEKLFF,TGTGCCAGCAGCTTAGACGAAGGGGCTGGTAATGAAAAACTGTTTTTT,once,.,TRBV7-9,TRBJ1-4
CASSPRGLAGEYNEQFF,TGTGCCAGCTCACCGCGGGGACTAGCGGGAGAATACAATGAGCAGTTCTTC,.,TRBD2,TRBV18,TRBJ2-1
CASSQGGTGGTEAFF,TGCGCCAGCAGCCAAGGCGGGACAGGGGGCACTGAAGCTTTCTTT,.,TRBD1,TRBV4-1,TRBJ1-1
CASRIGAANTGELFF,TGTGCCAGTAGGATTGGGGCAGCGAACACCGGGGAGCTGTTTTTT,.,.,TRBV19,TRBJ2-2